This TCR beta chain was profiled in a study of control samples from healthy donors and cancer patients. TCRdb's copy holds only in-frame clones and misses some; the assay was immunoSEQ multiplex PCR. The sample yields more than 150,000 clones, roughly 92% seen once. Germline V gene data show CDR1 as SGHDT and CDR2 as YYEEEE. Between the trimmed V and J ends, which lost 4 bases and 2 bases, there was a span of 10 bases. The CDR3 covers 15 residues. This sequence was found in a man aged 45 to 65 in good health. The chain combines TRBV5-6 with TRBJ2-6; D possibly corresponds to TRBD2 (6 bases). Input material: blood. CDR3 DNA: TGTGCCAGCAGCCCGCCTAGCGCTGGGGCCAACGTCCTGACTTTC. It codes for CASSPPSAGANVLTF. The whole variable domain, filled in from reference TRBV5-6 and TRBJ2-6, reads DAGVTQSPTHLIKTRGQQVTLRCSPKSGHDTVSWYQQALGQGPQFIFQYYEEEERQRGNFPDRFSGHQFPNYSSELNVNALLLGDSALYLCASSPPSAGANVLTFGAGSRLTVL.